Presented here are 8 T cell receptor beta chains from one specimen sequenced in a study of CXCR3-negative and CXCR3-positive naive CD8 T cells. Libraries were UMI-labeled 5' RACE TRB cDNA. TCRdb re-analyzed the 5' RACE reads; it lists each CDR3 protein once, without DNA. The listing records some 41,000 distinct CDR3 sequences. The sequencing input was naive CXCR3- CD8+ T cells from blood. As for subset: CD45RO-CCR7+CD27+CD95- naive CD8+ T cells lacking CXCR3 (TNR3-). The receptor set was obtained from a human donor in good health. Some clones in this sample may be carry-over from other donors' samples.

The chain links TRBV20-1 to TRBJ2-7. CDR3 length equals 15 residues. In germline, CDR1 is DFQATT, CDR2 SNEGSKA (reference sequence). Here the CDR3 reads CSVLLHYGTSYEQYF.

V and J are TRBV7-9 and TRBJ2-7; the TCRdb D gene call, TRBD1, has no DNA to confirm it. The length of the CDR3 is 14 residues. Germline V CDR1 and CDR2: SEHNR, FQNEAQ (reference sequence). CDR3 in amino acids: CASSRPTADYEQYF.

The genes are TRBV9 and TRBJ2-3; TCRdb's D call of TRBD1 is untestable without DNA. The length of the CDR3 is 13 residues. CDR1 and CDR2 (germline): SGDLS, YYNGEE. The CDR3 reads CASSVAGGDTQYF. The full variable domain, its missing parts supplied by reference TRBV9 and TRBJ2-3, is DSGVTQTPKHLITATGQRVTLRCSPRSGDLSVYWYQQSLDQGLQFLIQYYNGEERAKGNILERFSAQQFPDLHSELNLSSLELGDSALYFCASSVAGGDTQYFGPGTRLTVL.

The chain has TRBV6-2 or TRBV6-3 and TRBJ2-1; TCRdb's D call of TRBD2 is untestable without DNA. The germline gives CDR1 MNHEY, CDR2 SVGEGT. The CDR3 length is 15 residues. The CDR3 here is CASSRLGGAYNEQFF.

The gene calls are TRBV6-5 and TRBJ2-1; TCRdb's D call of TRBD2 is untestable without DNA. Germline loops: CDR1 MNHEY, CDR2 SVGAGI. The CDR3 runs to 16 residues. The CDR3 spells CASSVLAGGLYNEQFF.

The J gene is TRBJ2-4, the V gene TRBV11-2; TCRdb selects TRBD1, and the lack of DNA leaves this call unchecked. CDR1 and CDR2 from the germline V gene are SGHAT and FQNNGV. The CDR3 contains 18 residues. CDR3 sequence reads: CASSFPPTESLAKNIQYF.

The rearrangement joins TRBV2 to TRBJ1-2. CDR3 length equals 15 residues. The germline V gene has CDR1 SNHLY and CDR2 FYNNEI. The chain's CDR3 is CANYLSLDATYGYTF.

The V gene is TRBV6-4, the J gene TRBJ2-1; TCRdb's assignment of TRBD2 cannot be checked, as there is no DNA. Germline assignment: CDR1 MRHNA and CDR2 SNTAGT. The CDR3 runs 15 residues. CDR3 protein: CASSELAGSYNEQFF.